This TCR beta chain was found in a study of T cell responses to AZD1222 COVID-19 vaccine (dated by TCRdb to the early 2020s). About the full investigation: AZD1222 recipients whose second dose came at about 4 weeks and those whose second dose came at about 12 weeks were combined into one group, since spike-specific TCR depth and breadth did not differ between the two schedules. Trial participants were enrolled by age into subgroups of 18-55, 56-69 and 70-plus years, and around 150, 29 and 61 TCR-sequenced participants, respectively, were included in these subgroups. TCR sequencing covered over 230 trial participants: 200 to 220 given two doses of AZD1222 and approximately 26 given two doses of MenACWY control vaccine.

On this clone: What this receptor recognizes is not known. There are no base qualities to consult, and no much larger clone falls within one base.

The CDR3 regions of human TCRbeta chains were subjected to immunosequencing. Concerning the study's data processing: Repertoire TCRs were checked for matches against a reference library of SARS-CoV-2-specific TCRs that had been generated using the MIRA antigen-specificity platform. Breadth was defined as the fraction of unique TCRs that were SARS-CoV-2-associated, and depth was defined as the fraction of total T cells that were SARS-CoV-2-associated. Using the MIRA data, each spike-specific TCR was mapped to the spike region that the TCR reacts to and placed in a CD4 or CD8 class. Log10-transformed breadth and depth values were compared by one-way ANOVA with Sidak's multiple comparisons tests. As stored in TCRdb, this immuneACCESS dataset retains in-frame rearrangements with V and J assigned. A fraction of the clones does not appear; measured against another copy, unresolved V genes explain less than half of the discrepancy, and the remainder lacks a known reason. That table furnishes V, J and clone size, whereas the DNA furnished D and trimming. The sample table contains about 100,000 clones; only one count was recorded for about 95% of them. Approximately 2.2% of the sample lies in the top ten.

The study at large found these results: Only six AZD1222 recipients were SARS-CoV-2 seropositive at baseline, limiting conclusions about previously exposed vaccinees. In the small 56-69-year group, the increase in depth fell short of significance, most likely because of low power. Nearly half of unique spike-specific TCRs reportedly recognized epitopes outside regions mutated in the B.1.351 and B.1.1.7 variants. The vaccine-associated CD4 TCRs covered the entire spike protein, and the dominant responses fell in regions 160-218 and 743-854. Participants were mostly white British, with more females than males. The authors suggested clonal diversity may have been underestimated. No day 14 peak-response samples were available, so repertoires were characterized only after the peak T cell response. Spike-specific TCR breadth and depth rose significantly after two AZD1222 doses compared with day 0 and with MenACWY recipients.

In the paper's terms, the time point label means: baseline before first vaccination. Samples from vaccinated people were obtained from the UK trials COV001 and COV002, which included a single-blind randomized controlled phase 2/3 trial of AZD1222 (ChAdOx1 nCoV-19) in healthy adults. For TCRbeta chain sequencing, PBMC samples were collected from trial participants at day 0 and at day 28 after the second dose. The CDR3 measures 14 amino acids from cysteine to phenylalanine. Only the CDR3 DNA stays, 42 bases, in frame from base 1. The germline V gene supplies CDR1 SNHLY and CDR2 FYNNEI. Trimming takes 8 bases from V and 3 bases from J, and the germline ends sit 15 bases apart.

Recombination joined TRBV2 with TRBJ2-3; the D gene cannot be resolved reliably. This sequence originates from an adult in good health. The sample here was peripheral blood, taken on day 0 of AZD1222 vaccination. The nucleotides are TGTGCCAGCTCCAGGCCGACCGGGACAGATACGCAGTATTTT. It encodes CASSRPTGTDTQYF. Extended through the reference TRBV2 and TRBJ2-3 proteins, this CDR3 yields the full variable domain: EPEVTQTPSHQVTQMGQEVILRCVPISNHLYFYWYRQILGQKVEFLVSFYNNEISEKSEIFDDQFSVERPDGSNFTLKIRSTKLEDSAMYFCASSRPTGTDTQYFGPGTRLTVL.